This entry lists 29 T cell receptor beta chains sequenced from one sample in a study of blood T cell repertoires in COVID-19. Data came from immunoSEQ multiplex PCR; TCRdb stores just in-frame clones and leaves some out. Counted here are tens of thousands of clones, over 80% occurring once; the ten biggest clones make up roughly an eighth. Sequenced material: peripheral blood. Every receptor here comes from a woman aged 80 or over with acute or convalescent COVID-19.

This chain joins TRBV9 and TRBJ2-3; 9 bases are a match to TRBD2. The CDR3 contains 18 residues. V gave up 0 bases and J gave up 6 bases; unmatched junction bases: 14. Germline CDR1 is SGDLS and CDR2 is YYNGEE. For the CDR3, the DNA is TGTGCCAGCAGCGTAGGACTAGCGGACCGGTTGGGCTCGGATACGCAGTATTTT. This encodes CASSVGLADRLGSDTQYF.

About this clone itself: The sample carries other DNA sequences with the same CDR3. The chain is built from TRBV2 and TRBJ1-1, with D maybe TRBD1 (6 bases). This CDR3 contains 13 residues. Germline V CDR1 and CDR2: SNHLY, FYNNEI. V gave up 6 bases and J gave up 1 base, with 9 bases separating them. The CDR3 sequence is CASSPTGNTEAFF. CDR3 sequence (DNA): TGTGCCAGCAGCCCGACAGGGAACACTGAAGCTTTCTTT.

This chain links TRBV29-1 with TRBJ1-2; perhaps TRBD1 as D (6 bases). The CDR3 spans 15 residues. Germline loops: CDR1 SQVTM, CDR2 ANQGSEA. Trimming removed 2 bases at V and 6 bases at J, with 19 bases between. CDR3 nucleotide sequence: TGCAGCGTTGAACGGGGCCAGGGGTGGTACGATGGCTACACCTTC. Its translation: CSVERGQGWYDGYTF.

This rearrangement joins TRBV7-9 to TRBJ1-1; the match to TRBD1 covers 7 bases. Trimming removed 2 bases from V and 8 bases from J; junction bases left unmatched: 14. Germline-derived CDR1 and CDR2 are SEHNR and FQNEAQ (reference sequence). The CDR3 is 16 residues long. The CDR3 reads CASSLKVTGELDEAFF. In nucleotides, the CDR3 is TGTGCCAGCAGCTTAAAAGTAACAGGGGAATTAGACGAAGCTTTCTTT.

V usage is TRBV3-1 (or the pseudogene TRBV3-2) and J usage is TRBJ2-7; a possible D gene is TRBD1 (5 bases). The CDR3 covers 17 residues. Trimming cost V 1 base and J 7 bases, with 23 bases left between them. CDR1 is LGHDT and CDR2 is YNNKEL in the germline V gene (reference sequence). DNA of the CDR3: TGTGCCAGCAGCCAAGTAAAGACAGTCACCGAGAGGTATGAGCAGTACTTC. Translation: CASSQVKTVTERYEQYF.

This clone was seen a few times. The chain uses TRBV19 and TRBJ2-2, with 8 bases fitting TRBD2. This CDR3 has 16 amino acids. Trimming cost V 5 bases and J 6 bases; bases outside gene matches: 11. Germline CDR1 LNHDA, CDR2 SQIVND (reference sequence). Here the CDR3 DNA reads TGTGCCAGTAGTCGTCCGGGACTAGGAGTCTCCGGGGAGCTGTTTTTT. Translated, it gives CASSRPGLGVSGELFF.

J is TRBJ2-1 and V is TRBV7-8, with D possibly matching TRBD2 (5 bases). CDR3 length equals 17 residues. CDR1 is SGHVS, CDR2 FQNEAQ, per germline. With 7 bases removed from V and 0 bases from J, the gap between germline ends came to 19 bases. This CDR3 reads CASTPGGGRSSYNEQFF. The DNA for the CDR3 is TGTGCCAGCACCCCTGGTGGCGGGCGAAGCTCCTACAATGAGCAGTTCTTC.

The J gene is TRBJ2-3, the V gene TRBV19; the D is unclear. Trimming cost V 7 bases and J 4 bases, with 15 bases left between them. Germline CDR1 reads LNHDA; CDR2 reads SQIVND (reference sequence). The CDR3 contains 14 residues. This CDR3 reads CASTSGFKSDTQYF. DNA of the CDR3: TGTGCCAGTACTTCCGGGTTCAAATCAGATACGCAGTATTTT.

A few counts support this clone. The V gene is TRBV19, the J gene TRBJ2-3; the D is unclear. CDR1 is LNHDA and CDR2 is SQIVND in the germline V gene (reference sequence). The CDR3 contains 11 residues. This CDR3 is CVVSSTDTQYF. In DNA form, the CDR3 reads TGTGTAGTATCTAGCACAGATACGCAGTATTTT.

CDR3 sequence reads: CASSLVRDGYTF. CDR3 nucleotides: TGCGCCAGCAGCTTGGTGCGGGATGGCTACACCTTC. V and J are TRBV5-1 and TRBJ1-2; D call uncertain. The V end lost 0 bases, the J end lost 6 bases, and 6 bases lay between the germline ends. Germline CDR1 is SGHRS and CDR2 is YFSETQ. CDR3 length: 12 amino acids. Combining the CDR3 with reference TRBV5-1 and TRBJ1-2 gives the whole variable domain KAGVTQTPRYLIKTRGQQVTLSCSPISGHRSVSWYQQTPGQGLQFLFEYFSETQRNKGNFPGRFSGRQFSNSRSEMNVSTLELGDSALYLCASSLVRDGYTFGSGTRLTVV.

The chain carries TRBV5-1 and TRBJ2-7; maybe TRBD2 (6 bases). V shed 3 bases and J shed 1 base, with 14 bases lying between them. The CDR3 is 15 amino acids. Per the germline V gene, CDR1 is SGHRS and CDR2 is YFSETQ. CDR3 nucleotides: TGCGCCAGCAGCTCTACCGGGACTTCGTCCTACGAGCAGTACTTC. Translated: CASSSTGTSSYEQYF.

There are a few counts of this clone. The chain employs TRBV6-6 and TRBJ2-2; 8 bases fit TRBD1. The CDR3 runs 15 residues. Germline V gene data show CDR1 as MNHNY and CDR2 as SVGAGI (reference sequence). V shed 6 bases, J shed 4 bases, and the junction held 7 bases outside the gene matches. CDR3 bases: TGTGCCAGCAGAGACAGGGGAGTTCGCACCGGGGAGCTGTTTTTT. Translation gives CASRDRGVRTGELFF.

This chain uses TRBV5-1 with TRBJ1-4; TRBD1 aligns across 10 bases. The CDR3 covers 17 residues. V shed 3 bases, J shed 8 bases, and the junction held 13 bases outside the gene matches. CDR1 is SGHRS, CDR2 YFSETQ, per germline. The CDR3: CASSSTRTRDRGEKLFF. The CDR3 DNA follows: TGCGCCAGCAGCTCTACTAGGACCCGGGACAGGGGAGAAAAACTGTTTTTT.

This chain links TRBV3-1 (or the pseudogene TRBV3-2) with TRBJ2-7; tentative D call: TRBD2 (6 bases). This CDR3 spans 13 amino acids. Germline CDR1 LGHDT, CDR2 YNNKEL (reference sequence). V gave up 4 bases and J gave up 3 bases, with 10 bases separating them. Written as DNA, the CDR3 is TGTGCCAGCAGCCGGGGACTGGACTACGAGCAGTACTTC. Translating it yields CASSRGLDYEQYF.

The rearrangement joins TRBV5-1 to TRBJ2-3; D is possibly TRBD1 (5 bases). The V gene's germline CDR1 is SGHRS and CDR2 YFSETQ. V shed 7 bases and J shed 2 bases, with 14 bases lying between them. This CDR3 has 14 residues. The CDR3 here is CASRVGLVTDTQYF. The CDR3 DNA is TGCGCCAGCCGAGTGGGGCTCGTCACAGATACGCAGTATTTT.

J is TRBJ2-7 and V is TRBV7-6, with 9 bases identical to TRBD1. CDR3 length: 15 residues. The germline V gene encodes CDR1 SGHVS and CDR2 FNYEAQ. V gave up 1 base and J gave up 2 bases; unmatched junction bases: 3. The CDR3 reads CASSLGGTGPYEQYF. Here the CDR3 DNA reads TGTGCCAGCAGCTTAGGAGGGACAGGGCCCTACGAGCAGTACTTC.

The J gene is TRBJ1-2, the V gene TRBV12-3 or TRBV12-4, with a tentative D call TRBD1 (5 bases). Trimming shortened V by 2 bases and J by 8 bases, and 9 bases separated the two germline ends. This CDR3 contains 12 residues. The DNA of the CDR3 is TGTGCCAGCAGTTTAACGGGGGTCGGCTACACCTTC. The encoded protein is CASSLTGVGYTF.

The V gene is TRBV7-3, the J gene TRBJ2-1; unclear D gene. The CDR3 is made up of 15 amino acids. With 4 bases removed from V and 2 bases from J, the gap between germline ends came to 12 bases. The germline gives CDR1 SGHTA, CDR2 FQGTGA. This CDR3 is CASSSSSSPYNEQFF. DNA of the CDR3: TGTGCCAGCAGCTCCTCTAGTTCCCCCTACAATGAGCAGTTCTTC.

In this sample, this clone turned up a few times. This chain uses TRBV5-1 with TRBJ1-2, with a tentative D call TRBD1 (5 bases). The CDR3 is made up of 14 amino acids. Trimming cost V 2 bases and J 4 bases, with 12 bases left between them. Germline V gene data show CDR1 as SGHRS and CDR2 as YFSETQ. The CDR3 DNA reads as TGCGCCAGCAGCTTTGAAGGGGTGGCCTATGGCTACACCTTC. Its protein is CASSFEGVAYGYTF.

CDR3 nucleotide sequence: TGTGCCAGCAGCCCCCCGTACCGAGTCCCCCCCTACGAGCAGTACTTC. Amino acid sequence: CASSPPYRVPPYEQYF. The chain is built from TRBV16 and TRBJ2-7; D is undetermined. CDR3 length equals 16 residues. The V gene lost 4 bases and the J gene lost 2 bases, with 18 bases spanning the gap. The germline gives CDR1 KGHSY, CDR2 FQNENV. Looking up the rest from reference TRBV16 and TRBJ2-7 gives the full variable domain: GEEVAQTPKHLVRGEGQKAKLYCAPIKGHSYVFWYQQVLKNEFKFLISFQNENVFDETGMPKERFSAKCLPNSPCSLEIQATKLEDSAVYFCASSPPYRVPPYEQYFGPGTRLTVT.

This clone was counted a few times. The CDR3 spells CASSTAGTYNTEAFF. As DNA, the CDR3 is TGCGCCAGCAGCACTGCCGGGACATATAACACTGAAGCTTTCTTT. V gene TRBV5-1 combines with J gene TRBJ1-1; TRBD1 might be the D (6 bases). From germline, CDR1 is SGHRS and CDR2 YFSETQ. Trimming removed 4 bases from V and 2 bases from J, with 15 bases in between. The CDR3 is 15 amino acids.

The chain links TRBV9 to TRBJ1-1, with TRBD1 matching 7 bases. The CDR3 is 17 residues long. V was pared by 6 bases and J by 4 bases, with 18 bases of the junction left unmatched. CDR1 SGDLS and CDR2 YYNGEE come from the germline V gene. CDR3 loop: CASTTQETGLLSTEAFF. The CDR3, as DNA: TGTGCCAGCACGACCCAGGAGACAGGGCTCCTCTCCACTGAAGCTTTCTTT.

The chain employs TRBV9 and TRBJ2-3; D is possibly TRBD1 (6 bases). The CDR3 runs to 16 residues. V gave up 4 bases and J gave up 0 bases, with 15 bases separating them. CDR1 SGDLS and CDR2 YYNGEE come from the germline V gene. This CDR3 is CASSTVGGPSTDTQYF. The CDR3 nucleotides read TGTGCCAGCAGCACTGTAGGGGGTCCTAGCACAGATACGCAGTATTTT.

This rearrangement joins TRBV28 to TRBJ2-5; 8 nucleotides match TRBD2. The CDR3 totals 14 residues. Losses at the gene ends were 3 bases for V and 4 bases for J; bases not matched to a gene: 4. Germline V gene sequence: CDR1 MDHEN, CDR2 SYDVKM. This chain's CDR3 is CASSFGGAGETQYF. The CDR3 region has the DNA TGTGCCAGCAGTTTCGGGGGGGCCGGAGAGACCCAGTACTTC.

The chain carries TRBV6-2 or TRBV6-3 and TRBJ2-7; no firm D call. The CDR3 extends over 13 amino acids. Germline CDR1 and CDR2: MNHEY and SVGEGT. V lost 0 bases and J 0 bases, leaving 3 bases between the germline ends. The CDR3 region is CASSYSSSYEQYF. In DNA, the CDR3 is TGTGCCAGCAGTTACTCGAGCTCCTACGAGCAGTACTTC.

The chain couples TRBV21-1 to TRBJ1-2; the table's D call, TRBD1, was not checked against the DNA. TRBV21-1 is a pseudogene locus. CDR3 length: 15 amino acids. The CDR3 loop is CASSKSGQTLWGYTF. As DNA, the CDR3 is TGTGCCAGCAGCAAATCGGGACAGACGTTGTGGGGCTACACCTTC.

This clone was observed a single time. The rearrangement joins TRBV19 to TRBJ2-5, with 7 bases lining up with TRBD1. Trimming at V came to 3 bases and at J to 4 bases, leaving 8 bases not matched to a gene. This CDR3 spans 15 amino acids. From germline, CDR1 is LNHDA and CDR2 SQIVND (reference sequence). The CDR3, as DNA: TGTGCCAGTAGTATCGACAGGGCAAGGCTAGAGACCCAGTACTTC. Amino acid sequence: CASSIDRARLETQYF. The variable domain in full, with the rest retrieved from reference TRBV19 and TRBJ2-5, is DGGITQSPKYLFRKEGQNVTLSCEQNLNHDAMYWYRQDPGQGLRLIYYSQIVNDFQKGDIAEGYSVSREKKESFPLTVTSAQKNPTAFYLCASSIDRARLETQYFGPGTRLLVL.

V is TRBV19 and J is TRBJ2-7; weak D call: TRBD1 (6 bases). The CDR3 runs 14 residues. Deletions cut 8 bases from V and 2 bases from J, with 16 bases between. Per the germline V gene, CDR1 is LNHDA and CDR2 is SQIVND (reference sequence). CDR3 amino acids: CASGGTATTYEQYF. CDR3 bases: TGTGCCAGTGGGGGCACAGCGACCACCTACGAGCAGTACTTC.

On this clone: Sequence at one end of the junction differs from germline and may be a read error. The chain employs TRBV7-9 and TRBJ2-7; TRBD1 is a possible D gene (5 bases). This CDR3 has 14 residues. Germline CDR1 SEHNR, CDR2 FQNEAQ (reference sequence). The CDR3 DNA reads TGTGCCAGCAGCTTAGGCCAGGGCTCCAACGAGCAGTACTTC. This codes for CASSLGQGSNEQYF.